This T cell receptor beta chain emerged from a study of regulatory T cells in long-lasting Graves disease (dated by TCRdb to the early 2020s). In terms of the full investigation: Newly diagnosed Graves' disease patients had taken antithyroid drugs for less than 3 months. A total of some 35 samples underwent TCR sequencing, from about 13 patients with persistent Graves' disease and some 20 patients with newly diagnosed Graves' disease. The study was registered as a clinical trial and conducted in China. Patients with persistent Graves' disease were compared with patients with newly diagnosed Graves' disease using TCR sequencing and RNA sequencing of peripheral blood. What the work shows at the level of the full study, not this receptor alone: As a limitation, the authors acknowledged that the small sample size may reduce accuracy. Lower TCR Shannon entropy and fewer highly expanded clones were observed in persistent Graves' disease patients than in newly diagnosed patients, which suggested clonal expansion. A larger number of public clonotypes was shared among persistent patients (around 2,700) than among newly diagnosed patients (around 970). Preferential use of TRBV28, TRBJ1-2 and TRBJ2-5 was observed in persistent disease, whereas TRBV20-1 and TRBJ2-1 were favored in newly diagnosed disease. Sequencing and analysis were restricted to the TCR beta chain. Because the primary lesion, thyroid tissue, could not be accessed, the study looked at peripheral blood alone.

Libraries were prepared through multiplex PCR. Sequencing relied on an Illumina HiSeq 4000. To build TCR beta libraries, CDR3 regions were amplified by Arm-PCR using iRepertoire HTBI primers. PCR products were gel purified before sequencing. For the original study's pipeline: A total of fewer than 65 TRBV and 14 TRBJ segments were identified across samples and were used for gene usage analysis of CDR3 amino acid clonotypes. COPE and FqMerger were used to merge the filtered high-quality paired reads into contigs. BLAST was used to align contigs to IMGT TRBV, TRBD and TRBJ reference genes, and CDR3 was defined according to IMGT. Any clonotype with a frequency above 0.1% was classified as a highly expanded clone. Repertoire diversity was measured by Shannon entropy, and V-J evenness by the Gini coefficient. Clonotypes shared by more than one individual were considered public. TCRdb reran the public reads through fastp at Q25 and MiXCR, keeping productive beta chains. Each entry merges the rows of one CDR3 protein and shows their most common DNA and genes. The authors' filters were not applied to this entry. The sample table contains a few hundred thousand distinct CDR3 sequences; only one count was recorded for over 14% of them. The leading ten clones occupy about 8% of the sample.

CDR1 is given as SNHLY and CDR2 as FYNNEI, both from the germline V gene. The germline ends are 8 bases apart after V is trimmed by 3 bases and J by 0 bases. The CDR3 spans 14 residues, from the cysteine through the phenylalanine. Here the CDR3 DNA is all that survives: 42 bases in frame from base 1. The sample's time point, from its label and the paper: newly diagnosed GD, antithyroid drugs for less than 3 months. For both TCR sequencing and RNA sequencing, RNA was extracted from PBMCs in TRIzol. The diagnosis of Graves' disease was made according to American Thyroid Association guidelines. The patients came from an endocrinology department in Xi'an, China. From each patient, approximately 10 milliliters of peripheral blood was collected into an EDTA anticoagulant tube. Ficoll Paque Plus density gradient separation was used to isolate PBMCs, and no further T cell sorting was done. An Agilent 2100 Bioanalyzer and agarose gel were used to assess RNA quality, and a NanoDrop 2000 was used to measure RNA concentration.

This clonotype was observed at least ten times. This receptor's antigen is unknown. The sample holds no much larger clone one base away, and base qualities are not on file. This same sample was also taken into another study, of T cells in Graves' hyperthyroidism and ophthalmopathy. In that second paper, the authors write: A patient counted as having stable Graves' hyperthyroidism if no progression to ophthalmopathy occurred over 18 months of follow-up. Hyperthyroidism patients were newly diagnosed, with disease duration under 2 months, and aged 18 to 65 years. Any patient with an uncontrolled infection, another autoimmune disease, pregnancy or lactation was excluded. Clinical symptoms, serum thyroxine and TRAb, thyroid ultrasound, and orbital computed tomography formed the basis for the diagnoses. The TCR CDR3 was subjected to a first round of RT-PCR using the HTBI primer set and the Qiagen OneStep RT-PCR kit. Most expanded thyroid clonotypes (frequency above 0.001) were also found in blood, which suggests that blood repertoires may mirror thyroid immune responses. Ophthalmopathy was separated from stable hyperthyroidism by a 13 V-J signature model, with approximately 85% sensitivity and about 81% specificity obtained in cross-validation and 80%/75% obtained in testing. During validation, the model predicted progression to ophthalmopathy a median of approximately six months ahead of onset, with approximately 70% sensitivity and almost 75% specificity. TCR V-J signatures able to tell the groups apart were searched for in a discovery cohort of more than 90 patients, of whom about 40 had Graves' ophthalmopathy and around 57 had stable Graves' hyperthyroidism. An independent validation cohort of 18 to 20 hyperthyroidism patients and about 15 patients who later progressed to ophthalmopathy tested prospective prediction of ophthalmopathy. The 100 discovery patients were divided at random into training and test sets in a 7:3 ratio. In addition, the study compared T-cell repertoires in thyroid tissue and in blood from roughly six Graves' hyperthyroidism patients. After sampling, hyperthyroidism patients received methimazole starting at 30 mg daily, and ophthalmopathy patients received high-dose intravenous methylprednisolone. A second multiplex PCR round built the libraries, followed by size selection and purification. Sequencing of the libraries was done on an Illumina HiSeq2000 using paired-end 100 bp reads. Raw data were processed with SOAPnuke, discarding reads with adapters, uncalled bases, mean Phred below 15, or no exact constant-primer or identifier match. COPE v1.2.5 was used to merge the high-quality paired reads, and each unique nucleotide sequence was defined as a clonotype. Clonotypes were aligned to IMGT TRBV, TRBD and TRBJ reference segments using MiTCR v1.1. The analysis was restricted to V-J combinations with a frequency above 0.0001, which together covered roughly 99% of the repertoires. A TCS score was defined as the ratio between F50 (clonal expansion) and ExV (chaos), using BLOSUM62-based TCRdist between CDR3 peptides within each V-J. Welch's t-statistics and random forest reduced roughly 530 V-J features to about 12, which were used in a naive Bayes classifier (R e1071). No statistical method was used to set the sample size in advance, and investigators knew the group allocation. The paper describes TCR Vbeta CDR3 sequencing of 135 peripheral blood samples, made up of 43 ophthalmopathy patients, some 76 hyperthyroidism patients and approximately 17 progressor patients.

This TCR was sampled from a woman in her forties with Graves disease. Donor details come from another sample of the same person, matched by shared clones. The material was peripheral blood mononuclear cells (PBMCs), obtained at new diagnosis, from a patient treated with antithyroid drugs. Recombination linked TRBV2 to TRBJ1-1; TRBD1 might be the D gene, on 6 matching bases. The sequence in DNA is TGTGCCAGCAGTGACCAGGGGATGAACACTGAAGCTTTCTTT. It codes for CASSDQGMNTEAFF.